These 16 T cell receptor beta chains originate from one sample sequenced in a study of blood T cell repertoires in COVID-19. Method: immunoSEQ multiplex PCR; TCRdb's copy keeps in-frame clones and lacks some. Altogether approximately 81,000 clones are present, around 80% being singletons, with the ten largest covering approximately 7.3%. The sample comprised peripheral blood. These receptors all come from a human donor in a cohort sampled during active COVID-19.

V and J are TRBV19 and TRBJ1-2; D might be TRBD1 (5 bases). Trimming shortened V by 5 bases and J by 5 bases, and 12 bases separated the two germline ends. CDR3 length equals 13 residues. Germline assignment: CDR1 LNHDA and CDR2 SQIVND (reference sequence). This CDR3 is CASSAREGYGYTF. The CDR3 bases are TGTGCCAGTAGTGCCAGGGAGGGATATGGCTACACCTTC.

This chain connects TRBV27 to TRBJ2-7, with D possibly matching TRBD1 (5 bases). V was clipped by 5 bases and J by 3 bases, with 17 bases between them. The germline gives CDR1 MNHEY, CDR2 SMNVEV (reference sequence). The CDR3 loop spans 15 amino acids. The CDR3 protein is CASSTGRTLGYEQYF. The CDR3 DNA reads as TGTGCCAGCAGTACAGGACGGACCCTAGGCTACGAGCAGTACTTC.

The chain carries TRBV6-5 and TRBJ2-7; TRBD1 is a possible D gene (6 bases). Germline V CDR1 and CDR2: MNHEY, SVGAGI. This CDR3 is 12 amino acids long. V lost 6 bases and J 4 bases, leaving 10 bases between the germline ends. CDR3 in amino acids: CASSRGGYEQYF. The CDR3 bases are TGTGCCAGCAGCAGGGGTGGATACGAGCAGTACTTC.

The J gene is TRBJ1-3, the V gene TRBV5-4, with 10 bases identical to TRBD1. Germline trimming cut 4 bases from V and 0 bases from J; bases unmatched to any gene: 13. There are 19 residues in the CDR3. CDR1 and CDR2 (germline): SGHNT, YYREEE (reference sequence). This chain's CDR3 is CASSPLPGQGPPSGNTIYF. The CDR3 coding sequence is TGTGCCAGCAGCCCACTTCCGGGACAGGGGCCTCCCTCTGGAAACACCATATATTTT. Full variable domain (rest looked up from reference TRBV5-4 and TRBJ1-3): ETGVTQSPTHLIKTRGQQVTLRCSSQSGHNTVSWYQQALGQGPQFIFQYYREEENGRGNFPPRFSGLQFPNYSSELNVNALELDDSALYLCASSPLPGQGPPSGNTIYFGEGSWLTVV.

The chain uses TRBV12-1 and TRBJ1-6; TRBD1 was called by the table and not checked on the DNA. TRBV12-1 is noted as a pseudogene. This CDR3 spans 17 amino acids. The DNA of the CDR3 is TGTGCCAGCAGCTTTGGGGGGGACAGATCATATAATTCACCCCTCCACTTT. It yields the protein CASSFGGDRSYNSPLHF.

In this sample, this clone turned up a few times. The CDR3 coding sequence is TGTGCCAGCAGCGTAGTAAACAGGGAAGATGGCTACACCTTC. This translates into CASSVVNREDGYTF. V is TRBV9 and J is TRBJ1-2; tentative D call: TRBD1 (6 bases). The CDR3 runs 14 residues. CDR1 is SGDLS, CDR2 YYNGEE, per germline. The V end was cut by 0 bases, the J end by 6 bases, with 12 bases between. The complete variable domain, with remaining parts taken from reference TRBV9 and TRBJ1-2, reads DSGVTQTPKHLITATGQRVTLRCSPRSGDLSVYWYQQSLDQGLQFLIQYYNGEERAKGNILERFSAQQFPDLHSELNLSSLELGDSALYFCASSVVNREDGYTFGSGTRLTVV.

The chain links TRBV3-1 (or the pseudogene TRBV3-2) to TRBJ1-4; TRBD1 agrees at 8 bases. V was clipped by 4 bases and J by 5 bases; unmatched bases: 6. There are 15 residues in the CDR3. Germline CDR1 reads LGHDT; CDR2 reads YNNKEL (reference sequence). CDR3 loop: CASSLRTGRNEKLFF. The CDR3 bases are TGTGCCAGCAGCCTCCGGACAGGGAGAAATGAAAAACTGTTTTTT.

The chain combines TRBV5-5 with TRBJ1-2, with TRBD1 identical over 12 bases. The CDR3 loop spans 18 amino acids. Trimming removed 0 bases from V and 5 bases from J; junction bases left unmatched: 11. Germline assignment: CDR1 SGHKS and CDR2 YYEKEE (reference sequence). The CDR3 is CASSLAVGQGANRYGYTF. The CDR3 region has the DNA TGTGCCAGCAGCTTGGCCGTGGGACAGGGGGCGAATAGATATGGCTACACCTTC.

The chain has TRBV7-9 and TRBJ1-1, with D tentatively TRBD1 (6 bases). The V end was cut by 1 base, the J end by 7 bases, with 19 bases between. The CDR3 is 16 residues long. Germline loops: CDR1 SEHNR, CDR2 FQNEAQ (reference sequence). The CDR3 here is CASSLGGAGASREAFF. The DNA for the CDR3 is TGTGCCAGCAGCTTAGGAGGAGCAGGGGCCTCACGTGAAGCTTTCTTT.

J is TRBJ2-7 and V is TRBV7-6; D is possibly TRBD2 (7 bases). CDR3 length: 17 amino acids. Germline CDR1 is SGHVS and CDR2 is FNYEAQ. V lost 1 base and J lost 3, with 19 bases in between. The CDR3 nucleotides are TGTGCCAGCAGCTTAGGGGGGGGGCTTTTCCCCCTCTACGAGCAGTACTTC. Translating gives CASSLGGGLFPLYEQYF. The complete variable domain, with remaining parts taken from reference TRBV7-6 and TRBJ2-7, reads GAGVSQSPRYKVTKRGQDVALRCDPISGHVSLYWYRQALGQGPEFLTYFNYEAQQDKSGLPNDRFSAERPEGSISTLTIQRTEQRDSAMYRCASSLGGGLFPLYEQYFGPGTRLTVT.

This rearrangement joins TRBV6-5 to TRBJ2-7; perhaps TRBD2 as D (6 bases). This CDR3 comprises 13 residues. Germline CDR1 and CDR2: MNHEY and SVGAGI. Deletions cut 4 bases from V and 2 bases from J, with 9 bases between. CDR3 in amino acids: CASSSGTPYEQYF. DNA of the CDR3: TGTGCCAGCAGTTCCGGGACTCCCTACGAGCAGTACTTC.

The chain is built from TRBV7-9 and TRBJ1-3; TRBD1 matches at 9 bases. The CDR3 extends over 17 amino acids. The ends lost 5 bases at V and 1 base at J; junction bases unmatched: 9. Per germline, CDR1 SEHNR and CDR2 FQNEAQ (reference sequence). As DNA, the CDR3 is TGTGCCAGCAGCCCACGACAGGGGGTTGGTTCTGGAAACACCATATATTTT. Translation: CASSPRQGVGSGNTIYF.

V gene TRBV6-4 combines with J gene TRBJ1-1; a possible D gene is TRBD1 (5 bases). CDR3 size: 13 residues. The V end was cut by 4 bases, the J end by 5 bases, with 11 bases between. Germline CDR1 is MRHNA and CDR2 is SNTAGT. The CDR3 DNA follows: TGTGCCAGCAGTGTTGGGGGGGGGACTGAAGCTTTCTTT. Amino acids: CASSVGGGTEAFF.

The gene calls are TRBV7-2 and TRBJ1-3, with 7 nucleotides matching TRBD1. With V trimmed by 0 bases and J by 4 bases, 6 bases remained unmatched. The CDR3 sequence is 16 residues long. CDR1 is SGHTA and CDR2 is FQGNSA in the germline V gene. CDR3 nucleotides: TGTGCCAGCAGCTTAGCGGGCAGGGGGACAGGAAACACCATATATTTT. It codes for CASSLAGRGTGNTIYF.

The genes are TRBV5-1 and TRBJ1-6; no reliable D call. The CDR3 has 12 amino acids. The V end lost 2 bases, the J end lost 16 bases, and 13 bases lay between the germline ends. Germline V gene lookup returns CDR1 SGHRS and CDR2 YFSETQ. The CDR3 DNA is TGCGCCAGCAGCTTCCAAGGCCTGGAGCTCCACTTT. Translation: CASSFQGLELHF.

The chain links TRBV5-6 to TRBJ1-5; 11 nucleotides agree with TRBD1. Germline V gives CDR1 SGHDT, CDR2 YYEEEE. Losses at the gene ends were 3 bases for V and 9 bases for J; bases not matched to a gene: 5. The CDR3 has 14 residues. CDR3 protein: CASSSDRGLGPQHF. Here the CDR3 DNA reads TGTGCCAGCAGCTCGGACAGGGGGCTTGGGCCCCAGCATTTT.